The present entry profiles one T cell receptor beta chain with its context. This clonotype came up once. Its antigen is not yet known. Base quality data are lacking; no much larger clone is found one base away. A lone read is weak support. The data stem from a study of CD4 T cell repertoires and nickel (dated by TCRdb to the early 2020s). The CDR3 runs 16 residues from the cysteine to the phenylalanine. Only the CDR3 DNA is retained, 48 bases long and in frame from the first base. The germline V gene encodes CDR1 MGHDK and CDR2 SYGVNS. Trimming removed 4 bases from V and 7 bases from J; the gene matches leave 11 bases unexplained. Library preparation employed RT-PCR. TCRdb lists the instrument as Illumina MiSeq. TCRdb took the public reads, trimmed them with fastp at Q25, ran MiXCR for clone calling and kept in-frame beta chains. CDR3 protein sequences are deduplicated, and each keeps its most common genes and DNA. The sample profile shows fewer than 200 distinct CDR3 sequences; about four fifths of them were found once. Together, the top ten hold roughly 10% of the sample.

The receptor comes from a human donor in a nickel allergy study, with or without nickel allergy (not recorded which). It is not recorded whether this sample comes from one donor or several. The sequencing input was CD4+ T cells from blood, not recorded whether cultured. The V gene is TRBV25-1 and the J gene is TRBJ2-1; the central 9 bases match TRBD1. The CDR3 protein: CASSARGGQGRNEQFF. In nucleotide form, the sequence is TGTGCCAGCAGTGCAAGAGGGGGACAGGGAAGGAATGAGCAGTTCTTC. With the portions outside the CDR3 filled from the reference TRBV25-1 and TRBJ2-1 genes, the complete variable region becomes EADIYQTPRYLVIGTGKKITLECSQTMGHDKMYWYQQDPGMELHLIHYSYGVNSTEKGDLSSESTVSRIRTEHFPLTLESARPSHTSQYLCASSARGGQGRNEQFFGPGTRLTVL.